This T cell receptor (beta chain) is from a study of blood T cells in healthy people across ages. The V and J ends lost 4 bases and 0 bases respectively, with 6 bases between them. The CDR3 length is 12 residues. Germline loops: CDR1 DFQATT, CDR2 SNEGSKA (reference sequence). A second roughly 7 to 12 cycle PCR used barcoded and J-beta primers. TCRdb reanalysed the 5' RACE reads using MiXCR and keeps one entry per CDR3 protein. This table holds hundreds of thousands of distinct CDR3 sequences, roughly 31% found once. The study recruited healthy Caucasian donors from Russia who were aged about 6 to 100. This clonotype was recorded many times.

This clonotype originated in a woman older than 75 in good health. V is TRBV20-1 and J is TRBJ2-5; D unclear. Source material: blood. This CDR3 is CSAIEYQETQYF. The CDR3 DNA follows: TGCAGTGCTATAGAGTACCAAGAGACCCAGTACTTC.